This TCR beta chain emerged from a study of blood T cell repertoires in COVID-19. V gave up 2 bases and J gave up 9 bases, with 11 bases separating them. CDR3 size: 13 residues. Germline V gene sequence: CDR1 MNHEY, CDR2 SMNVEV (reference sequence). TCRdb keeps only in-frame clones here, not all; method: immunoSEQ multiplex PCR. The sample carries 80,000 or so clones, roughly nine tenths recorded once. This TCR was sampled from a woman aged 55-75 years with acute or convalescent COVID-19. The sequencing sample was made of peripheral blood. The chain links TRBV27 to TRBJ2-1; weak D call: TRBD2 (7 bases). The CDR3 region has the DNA TGTGCCAGCAGTTTAAGGGGGGGTGGTGAGCAGTTCTTC. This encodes CASSLRGGGEQFF.